This T cell receptor beta chain was found in a study of T cell responses to AZD1222 COVID-19 vaccine. Study-level points and caveats: Dominant at 160-218 and 743-854, vaccine-associated CD4 TCRs also spanned spike. Recipients of AZD1222 seropositive at baseline numbered only five or six. There were repertoire samples only from the period after the peak T cell response. Increased Spike-specific TCR breadth and depth were observed after two AZD1222 doses.

Regarding this clone: What it recognizes is unknown.

Germline-derived CDR1 and CDR2 are MDHEN and SYDVKM. Between the trimmed V and J ends, which lost 3 bases and 0 bases, there was a span of 3 bases. CDR3 length: 13 amino acids. Sequencing used immunoSEQ multiplex PCR; TCRdb keeps in-frame clones, though not all of them. This sample has about 160,000 clones, with roughly nine tenths found just once. Source: peripheral blood, taken on day 0 of MenACWY control vaccination. This clonotype was sampled from an adult in good health. The chain couples TRBV28 to TRBJ1-5; no firm D call. The CDR3 sequence is CASSFDSNQPQHF. The CDR3 DNA sequence: TGTGCCAGCAGTTTTGATAGCAATCAGCCCCAGCATTTT. Full variable domain (rest looked up from reference TRBV28 and TRBJ1-5): DVKVTQSSRYLVKRTGEKVFLECVQDMDHENMFWYRQDPGLGLRLIYFSYDVKMKEKGDIPEGYSVSREKKERFSLILESASTNQTSMYLCASSFDSNQPQHFGDGTRLSIL.